Detailed here is one T cell receptor (beta chain). This sample was included in a study of blood T cell repertoires in COVID-19. Whole-study context: Samples representing acute and convalescent COVID-19 were sourced from the United States, Italy and Spain.

The repertoire was sequenced with immunoSEQ multiplex PCR; TCRdb's copy has only in-frame clones and lacks some. Of roughly 54,000 clones listed, more than 85% are singletons. The receptor was derived from a man aged 45-65 years with acute or convalescent COVID-19. Sequencing used peripheral blood.

CDR3 nucleotide sequence: TGTGCCAGCAGCTTAGGGCTTCCTTACAATGAGCAGTTCTTC. This translates into CASSLGLPYNEQFF. V gene TRBV7-9 combines with J gene TRBJ2-1; unclear D gene. The CDR3 loop spans 14 amino acids. Germline CDR1 and CDR2: SEHNR and FQNEAQ (reference sequence). V lost 1 base and J lost 4, with 8 bases in between. The whole variable domain, filled in from reference TRBV7-9 and TRBJ2-1, reads DTGVSQNPRHKITKRGQNVTFRCDPISEHNRLYWYRQTLGQGPEFLTYFQNEAQLEKSRLLSDRFSAERPKGSFSTLEIQRTEQGDSAMYLCASSLGLPYNEQFFGPGTRLTVL.